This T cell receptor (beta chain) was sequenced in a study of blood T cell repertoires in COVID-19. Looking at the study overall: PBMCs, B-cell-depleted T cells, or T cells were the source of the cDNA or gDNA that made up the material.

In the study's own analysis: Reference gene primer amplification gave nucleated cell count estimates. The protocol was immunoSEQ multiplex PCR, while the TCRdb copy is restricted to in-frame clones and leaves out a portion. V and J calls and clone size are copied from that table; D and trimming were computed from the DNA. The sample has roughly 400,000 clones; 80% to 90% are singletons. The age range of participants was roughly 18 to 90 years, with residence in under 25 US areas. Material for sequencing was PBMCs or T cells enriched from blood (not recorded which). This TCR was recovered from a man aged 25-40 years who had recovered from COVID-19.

Here the CDR3 DNA reads TGCGCCAGCAGCCGCGACAGGGGATCCTTCACGGGTGTCTATGGCTACACCTTC. Translating it yields CASSRDRGSFTGVYGYTF. The chain recombines TRBV4-1 with TRBJ1-2, with 8 bases identical to TRBD1. V dropped 4 bases and J dropped 4; count of bases not matched to a gene: 17. The CDR3 consists of 18 residues. The germline V gene encodes CDR1 MGHRA and CDR2 YSYEKL.